The 25 T cell receptor beta chains below were found in one sample sequenced in a study of tumor and adjacent non-tumor tissue in lung cancer. RNA was extracted from bulk tissue without any cell sorting. More than 3 cm separated this lung sample from the edge of the tumor. Three rounds of nested PCR, following a modified ARM-PCR protocol, produced the TCRbeta library. TCRdb analysed the multiplex PCR reads with MiXCR anew, one entry per CDR3 protein. The sample yields 98,000 or so distinct CDR3 sequences, about 80% seen once. Material for sequencing was distant non-tumor lung tissue. The receptors originated from a man in his 60s with small cell lung cancer.

This clonotype occurred a few times. The chain joins TRBV5-1 to TRBJ1-2, with D perhaps TRBD1 (5 bases). The length of the CDR3 is 13 residues. The germline gives CDR1 SGHRS, CDR2 YFSETQ. V lost 0 bases and J 6 bases, leaving 9 bases between the germline ends. The chain's CDR3 is CASSLGGTNGYTF. CDR3 coding DNA: TGCGCCAGCAGCTTGGGGGGGACGAATGGCTACACCTTC.

Notes on this clonotype: Since no conserved phenylalanine or tryptophan closes the CDR3, a read error is the likely cause. The limits of the CDR3 on the DNA are not certain, so only TCRdb's listed CDR3 is given. The chain recombines TRBV6-1 with TRBJ1-5; the table's D gene call, TRBD1, was not cross checked with the DNA. The germline CDR1 and CDR2 sequences are MNHNS and SASEGT. The length of the CDR3 is 13 amino acids, counting both ends. The CDR3: CASRQGSNQPQHC.

Remarks on this clonotype: This may stem from a read error, because a much larger clone lies one nucleotide away. The chain uses TRBV28 and TRBJ1-3; perhaps TRBD1 as D (6 bases). Trimming pared 8 bases from V and 6 bases from J, leaving 17 bases between. The germline CDR1 and CDR2 sequences are MDHEN and SYDVKM. The CDR3 loop spans 14 amino acids. Here the CDR3 reads CASREGVAENTIYF. The DNA for the CDR3 is TGTGCCAGCCGGGAGGGGGTAGCGGAAAACACCATATATTTT. The whole variable domain, filled in from reference TRBV28 and TRBJ1-3, reads DVKVTQSSRYLVKRTGEKVFLECVQDMDHENMFWYRQDPGLGLRLIYFSYDVKMKEKGDIPEGYSVSREKKERFSLILESASTNQTSMYLCASREGVAENTIYFGEGSWLTVV.

V usage is TRBV11-2 and J usage is TRBJ2-5; possibly TRBD1 or TRBD2 for D (5 bases each). The CDR3 length is 12 residues. The V and J ends lost 5 bases and 14 bases respectively, with 18 bases between them. The V gene's germline CDR1 is SGHAT and CDR2 FQNNGV. CDR3 DNA sequence: TGTGCCAGCAGCGTGTCCGGGACCCAAGGATACTTC. This encodes CASSVSGTQGYF.

The table lists this clonotype with many counts. This chain joins TRBV12-3 or TRBV12-4 and TRBJ2-2, with 7 bases that match TRBD1. The trim removed 3 bases at V and 5 bases at J, leaving 9 bases unmatched. The CDR3 consists of 16 residues. DNA of the CDR3: TGTGCCAGCAGTTTTTTCCGAGGGGGCGATACCGGGGAGCTGTTTTTT. Translating gives CASSFFRGGDTGELFF.

The rearrangement joins TRBV5-1 to TRBJ2-5, with D possibly matching TRBD2 (5 bases). The germline V and J ends were trimmed by 5 bases and 5 bases, with 7 bases remaining between them. The CDR3 loop spans 11 amino acids. The germline V gene has CDR1 SGHRS and CDR2 YFSETQ. CDR3: CASRDFETQYF. For the CDR3, the DNA is TGCGCCAGCAGGGACTTCGAGACCCAGTACTTC.

About this clonotype itself: Its ends do not fully match the called genes, so a read error is possible. This rearrangement joins TRBV12-3 or TRBV12-4 to TRBJ2-3; the D gene could be TRBD1 or TRBD2 (5 bases each). The CDR3 consists of 16 residues. For the CDR3, the DNA is TGTGTCAGCAGTTTTGATTGGGACGCGAGGACAGATACGCAGTATTTT. It encodes CVSSFDWDARTDTQYF.

The chain combines TRBV11-2 with TRBJ2-1; D perhaps matches TRBD2 (6 bases). Germline CDR1 SGHAT, CDR2 FQNNGV. V was trimmed by 7 bases and J by 6 bases, leaving 19 bases between them. The CDR3 is made up of 15 amino acids. CDR3 in amino acids: CASNLERLGLNEQFF. CDR3 DNA: TGTGCCAGCAACTTGGAGAGACTAGGGCTCAATGAGCAGTTCTTC.

With respect to this clonotype: Mismatch with germline at one junction end may stem from a read error. V usage is TRBV11-1 and J usage is TRBJ2-2; tentatively, D is TRBD2 (7 bases). Germline CDR1 SGHAT, CDR2 FQDESV (reference sequence). The CDR3 consists of 16 residues. The CDR3 nucleotides read TGTGCCAGCAGCGTAGGACAGCAACGACTAGCCGGGGAGTTGCTTTTT. Translating gives CASSVGQQRLAGELLF.

As for this clonotype: One end of the junction does not line up with germline, which may come from a read error. The genes are TRBV12-3 or TRBV12-4 and TRBJ2-2; D possibly matches TRBD1 or TRBD2 (5 bases each). The CDR3 extends over 16 amino acids. In DNA form, the CDR3 reads TGTGCCACCATGGGTGGGTGGTCGACGAACACCGGGGACCTGGTTTTT. This codes for CATMGGWSTNTGDLVF.

The chain joins TRBV12-3 or TRBV12-4 to TRBJ2-1; D possibly matches TRBD1 or TRBD2 (5 bases each). This CDR3 comprises 14 residues. Trimming removed 10 bases at V and 7 bases at J, with 20 bases between. The CDR3 reads CAISQRGGYNEQFF. The CDR3 DNA follows: TGTGCCATCAGCCAGAGGGGCGGCTATAATGAGCAGTTCTTC.

Regarding this clonotype: Being one base from a much bigger clone, this may be a read error. The chain employs TRBV28 and TRBJ2-4, with a possible D match to TRBD1 (6 bases). The CDR3 length is 16 residues. V lost 7 bases to trimming and J lost 0 bases, with 16 bases between them. CDR1 is MDHEN, CDR2 SYDVKM, per germline. The CDR3 nucleotides read TGTGCCAGCAACAGAACAGGGACGCTAGCCAAAAACATTCAGTACTTC. Protein: CASNRTGTLAKNIQYF.

Comment on this clonotype: With a much larger clone just one base away, this may be a read error. DNA for the CDR3: TGTGCCTGGAGTCATCAGGGGTCAGATGAGCAGTTCTTC. This translates into CAWSHQGSDEQFF. This sequence joins TRBV30 and TRBJ2-1, with a possible D match to TRBD1 (6 bases). This CDR3 contains 13 residues. V dropped 2 bases and J dropped 8 bases, with 13 bases sitting between them. Germline V gene sequence: CDR1 GTSNPN, CDR2 SVGIG (reference sequence).

To note about this clonotype: Because the CDR3 is missing its conserved closing phenylalanine or tryptophan, this is likely a read error. This chain uses TRBV6-1 with TRBJ1-2, with D possibly matching TRBD1 (6 bases). The CDR3 contains 16 residues. Germline V gene lookup returns CDR1 MNHNS and CDR2 SASEGT. The V gene lost 4 bases and the J gene lost 9 bases, with 24 bases spanning the gap. Here the CDR3 reads CASSAQGADGLYSYTI. The CDR3, as DNA: TGTGCCAGCAGTGCACAGGGTGCCGATGGTTTGTATAGCTACACCATC.

This clonotype was detected many times. The J gene is TRBJ2-5, the V gene TRBV20-1, with TRBD2 as a possible D gene (5 bases). There are 13 residues in the CDR3. Germline V gene sequence: CDR1 DFQATT, CDR2 SNEGSKA (reference sequence). Between the trimmed V and J ends, which lost 0 bases and 7 bases, there was a span of 12 bases. The CDR3 here is CSARDFRAGTQYF. In DNA form, the CDR3 reads TGCAGTGCTAGAGATTTTCGGGCGGGGACCCAGTACTTC.

In regard to this clonotype: This likely comes from a read error, as the CDR3 has no conserved phenylalanine or tryptophan at its end. The chain combines TRBV4-1 with TRBJ1-4, with D possibly TRBD1 on 5 matching bases. The V end was cut by 5 bases, the J end by 4 bases, with 14 bases between. The germline V gene encodes CDR1 MGHRA and CDR2 YSYEKL. This CDR3 is built from 15 residues. The CDR3 nucleotides read TGCGCCAGCAGCTTCCAATGGGGGAATAATGAAAAACTGTTTTTA. Translation: CASSFQWGNNEKLFL.

About this clonotype: Germline and junction disagree at one end, which may indicate a read error. CDR3 in DNA: TGCAGCCTCCAGGGACTAGGGGGCAATGAGCGGTTCTTC. Its protein is CSLQGLGGNERFF. This chain uses TRBV29-1 with TRBJ2-1; possible D gene TRBD2, 8 bases. This CDR3 contains 13 residues. Germline V gene data show CDR1 as SQVTM and CDR2 as ANQGSEA.

This chain's CDR3 is CTNSFCGSGNEQFF. DNA of the CDR3: TGTACCAACAGTTTCTGCGGGAGCGGTAATGAGCAGTTCTTC. The chain uses TRBV12-3 or TRBV12-4 and TRBJ2-1, with 7 bases aligning to TRBD2. The length of the CDR3 is 14 residues.

Concerning this clonotype: Just one base apart from a much larger clone, this may be a read error. The J gene is TRBJ2-3, the V gene TRBV5-1; unclear D gene. CDR1 is SGHRS and CDR2 is YFSETQ in the germline V gene. This CDR3 has 14 residues. CDR3 nucleotides: TGCGCCAACAGCCCCGTCTCGGGCAAAGATACGCAGTATTTT. Its translation is CANSPVSGKDTQYF.

Comments on this clonotype: The junction departs from the called germline gene at one end, perhaps through a read error. The chain employs TRBV5-6 and TRBJ2-7; tentative D call: TRBD2 (6 bases). CDR1 SGHDT and CDR2 YYEEEE come from the germline V gene. This CDR3 is 15 amino acids long. In DNA, the CDR3 is TGTGCTAGCAGCCTGTCGCGCGGGATTACTTACGAGCAGTACTTC. Encoded protein: CASSLSRGITYEQYF. Full variable domain (missing parts from reference TRBV5-6 and TRBJ2-7): DAGVTQSPTHLIKTRGQQVTLRCSPKSGHDTVSWYQQALGQGPQFIFQYYEEEERQRGNFPDRFSGHQFPNYSSELNVNALLLGDSALYLCASSLSRGITYEQYFGPGTRLTVT.

With respect to this clonotype: One end of the junction fails to match germline, which may point to a read error. The chain combines TRBV4-2 with TRBJ2-1; a possible D gene is TRBD2 (5 bases). Germline V gives CDR1 LGHNA, CDR2 YNFKEQ. The CDR3 totals 15 residues. CDR3 sequence reads: CAGSHPQNRGSKQFF. CDR3 coding DNA: TGTGCCGGCAGCCATCCGCAAAATCGAGGGAGTAAGCAGTTCTTC.

Comments on this clonotype: A much larger clone sits a single nucleotide away, making a read error possible. The chain is built from TRBV20-1 and TRBJ1-1, with D perhaps matching TRBD1 (5 bases). In germline, CDR1 is DFQATT, CDR2 SNEGSKA (reference sequence). Trimming shortened V by 0 bases and J by 6 bases, and 14 bases separated the two germline ends. CDR3 length: 14 amino acids. CDR3 in DNA: TGCAGTGCTAGAGAGTCGACAGTGTACCCTGAAGCTTTCTTT. It codes for CSARESTVYPEAFF.

The chain combines TRBV5-5 with TRBJ2-7, with D tentatively TRBD1 or TRBD2 (5 bases each). Germline V gives CDR1 SGHKS, CDR2 YYEKEE (reference sequence). Deletions cut 5 bases from V and 0 bases from J, with 6 bases between. The CDR3 consists of 12 residues. DNA for the CDR3: TGTGCCAGCAGGGGGGACTCCTACGAGCAGTACTTC. Amino acid sequence: CASRGDSYEQYF.

Concerning this clonotype: With a much larger clone just one base away, this may be a read error. The chain recombines TRBV5-1 with TRBJ2-7; 8 positions match TRBD2. The V gene's germline CDR1 is SGHRS and CDR2 YFSETQ. The CDR3 is 15 residues long. CDR3 region: CAGSFADGGGYEQYF. CDR3 nucleotide sequence: TGCGCCGGCAGCTTTGCCGACGGGGGGGGATACGAGCAGTACTTC.

V is TRBV4-2 and J is TRBJ2-7, with 8 nucleotides matching TRBD2. The CDR3 is 14 residues long. V lost 11 bases, J lost 6 bases, and 15 bases stayed unmatched. Germline CDR1 and CDR2: LGHNA and YNFKEQ. CDR3 sequence (DNA): TGTGCCTTCAGCCAAGAGACTAGCGCGGTCGAGCAGTACTTC. Translating gives CAFSQETSAVEQYF.